This TCR beta chain comes out of a study of shared clonotypes between healthy human individuals. Study-wide findings and caveats: An expected dependence of interdonor clonotype sharing on sequencing depth was noted.

Into CD45RA+ naive and CD45RA-negative memory subsets, the CD4+ cells were split. At deep level, the assay was performed. Only in-frame clones appear in the TCRdb table, and some are missing; sequencing was by immunoSEQ multiplex PCR. Of fewer than 2.5 million clones in the sample, approximately 93% were seen once. The V gene's germline CDR1 is SQVTM and CDR2 ANQGSEA. Unmatched junction bases numbered 5, after V lost 6 bases and J lost 9 bases. The CDR3 is 11 amino acids. Regarding this clone: Antigen specificity is unknown.

The sequenced sample consisted of naive CD4+ T cells from PBMCs. Stated subset: CD45RA+ positively selected. This chain joins TRBV29-1 and TRBJ1-2; the match to TRBD1 covers 9 bases. This receptor was obtained from a man between 18 and 35 years old in good health. Some clones in this sample may be carry-over from other donors' samples. CDR3: CSVGTGLSYTF. CDR3 coding DNA: TGCAGCGTGGGGACAGGGCTAAGCTACACCTTC. The whole variable domain, remainder taken from reference TRBV29-1 and TRBJ1-2, is SAVISQKPSRDICQRGTSLTIQCQVDSQVTMMFWYRQQPGQSLTLIATANQGSEATYESGFVIDKFPISRPNLTFSTLTVSNMSPEDSSIYLCSVGTGLSYTFGSGTRLTVV.